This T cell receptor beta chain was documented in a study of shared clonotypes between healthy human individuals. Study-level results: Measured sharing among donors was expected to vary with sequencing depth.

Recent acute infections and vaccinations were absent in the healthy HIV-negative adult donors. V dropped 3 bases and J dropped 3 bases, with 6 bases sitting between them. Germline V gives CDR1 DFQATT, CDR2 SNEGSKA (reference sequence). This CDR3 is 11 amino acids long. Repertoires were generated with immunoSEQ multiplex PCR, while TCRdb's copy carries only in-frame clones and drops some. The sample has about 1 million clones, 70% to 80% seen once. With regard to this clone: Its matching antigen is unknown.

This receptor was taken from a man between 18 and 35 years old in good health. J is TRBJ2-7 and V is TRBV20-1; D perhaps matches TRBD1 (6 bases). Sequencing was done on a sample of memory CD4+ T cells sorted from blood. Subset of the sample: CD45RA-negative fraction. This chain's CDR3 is CSASRGYEQYF. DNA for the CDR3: TGCAGTGCTAGCAGGGGCTACGAGCAGTACTTC.